This T cell receptor beta chain was obtained from a study of blood T cells in healthy people across ages. With a J-beta primer mix and a sample-barcoded 5' primer, a second PCR ran roughly 6 to 11 cycles. MiXCR, run by TCRdb on the 5' RACE reads, gives a single entry per CDR3 protein. The sample holds around 800,000 distinct CDR3 sequences, about 62% seen once. This TCR derives from a man aged 30 to 39 in good health. Sequenced input: blood.

The CDR3 sequence is CASSSRGGANNEQFF. The CDR3 DNA is TGTGCCAGCAGCTCCCGCGGGGGAGCTAACAATGAGCAGTTCTTC. The gene calls are TRBV7-9 and TRBJ2-1; 7 bases match TRBD2. Looked up from germline, CDR1 is SEHNR and CDR2 is FQNEAQ (reference sequence). This CDR3 is 15 amino acids long. The trim removed 4 bases at V and 5 bases at J, leaving 8 bases unmatched.